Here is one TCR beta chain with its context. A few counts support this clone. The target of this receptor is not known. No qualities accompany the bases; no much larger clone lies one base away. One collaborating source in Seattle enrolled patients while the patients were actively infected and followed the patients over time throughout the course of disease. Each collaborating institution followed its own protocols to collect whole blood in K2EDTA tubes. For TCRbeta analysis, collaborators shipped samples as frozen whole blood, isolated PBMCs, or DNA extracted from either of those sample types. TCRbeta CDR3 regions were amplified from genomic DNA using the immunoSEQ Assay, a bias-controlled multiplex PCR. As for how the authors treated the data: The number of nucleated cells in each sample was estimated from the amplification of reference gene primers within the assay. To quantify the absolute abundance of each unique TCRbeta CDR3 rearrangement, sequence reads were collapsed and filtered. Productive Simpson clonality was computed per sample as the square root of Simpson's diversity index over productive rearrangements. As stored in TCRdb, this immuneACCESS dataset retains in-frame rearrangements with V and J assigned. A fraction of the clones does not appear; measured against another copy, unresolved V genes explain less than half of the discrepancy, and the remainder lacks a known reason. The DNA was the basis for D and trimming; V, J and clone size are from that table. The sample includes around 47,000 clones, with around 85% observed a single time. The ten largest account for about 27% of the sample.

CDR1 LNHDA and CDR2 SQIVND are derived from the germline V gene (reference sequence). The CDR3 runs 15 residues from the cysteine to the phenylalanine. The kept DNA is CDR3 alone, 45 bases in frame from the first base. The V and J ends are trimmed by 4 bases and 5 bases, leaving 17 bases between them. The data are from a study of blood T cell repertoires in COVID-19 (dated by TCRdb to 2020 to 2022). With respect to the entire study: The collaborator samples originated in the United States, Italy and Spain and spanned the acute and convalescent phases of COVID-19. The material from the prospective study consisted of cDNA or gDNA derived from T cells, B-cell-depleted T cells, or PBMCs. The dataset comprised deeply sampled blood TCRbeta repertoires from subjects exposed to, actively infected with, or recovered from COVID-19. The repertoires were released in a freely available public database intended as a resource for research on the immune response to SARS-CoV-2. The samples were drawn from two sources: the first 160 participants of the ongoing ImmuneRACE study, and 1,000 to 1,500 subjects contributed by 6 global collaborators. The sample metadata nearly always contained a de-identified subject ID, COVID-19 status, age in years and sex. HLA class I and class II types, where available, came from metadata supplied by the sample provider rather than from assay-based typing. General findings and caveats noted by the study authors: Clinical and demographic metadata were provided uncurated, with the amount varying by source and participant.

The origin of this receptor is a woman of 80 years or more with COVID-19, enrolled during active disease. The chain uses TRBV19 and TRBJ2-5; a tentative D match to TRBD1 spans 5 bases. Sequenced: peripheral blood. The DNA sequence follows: TGTGCCAGTAGTAGCGAAAGGGGCAGGGTTGAGACCCAGTACTTC. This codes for CASSSERGRVETQYF. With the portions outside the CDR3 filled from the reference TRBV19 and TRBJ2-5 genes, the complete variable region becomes DGGITQSPKYLFRKEGQNVTLSCEQNLNHDAMYWYRQDPGQGLRLIYYSQIVNDFQKGDIAEGYSVSREKKESFPLTVTSAQKNPTAFYLCASSSERGRVETQYFGPGTRLLVL.